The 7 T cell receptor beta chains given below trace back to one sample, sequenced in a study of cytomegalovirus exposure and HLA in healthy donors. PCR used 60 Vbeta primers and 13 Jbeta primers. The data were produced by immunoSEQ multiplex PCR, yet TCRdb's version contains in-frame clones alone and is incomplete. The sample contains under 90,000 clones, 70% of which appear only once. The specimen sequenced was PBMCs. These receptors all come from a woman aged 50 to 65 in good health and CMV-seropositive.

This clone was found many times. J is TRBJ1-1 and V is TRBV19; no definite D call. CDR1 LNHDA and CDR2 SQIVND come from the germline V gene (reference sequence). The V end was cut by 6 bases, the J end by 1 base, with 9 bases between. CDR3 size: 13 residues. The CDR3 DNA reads TGTGCCAGTAGCACCCTGGCGAACACTGAAGCTTTCTTT. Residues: CASSTLANTEAFF.

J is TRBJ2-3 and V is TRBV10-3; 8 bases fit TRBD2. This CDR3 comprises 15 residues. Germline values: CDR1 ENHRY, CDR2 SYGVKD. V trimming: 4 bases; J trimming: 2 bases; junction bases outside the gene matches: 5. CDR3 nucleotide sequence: TGTGCCATCAGTGTGAGTAGCGGGATCACAGATACGCAGTATTTT. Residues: CAISVSSGITDTQYF.

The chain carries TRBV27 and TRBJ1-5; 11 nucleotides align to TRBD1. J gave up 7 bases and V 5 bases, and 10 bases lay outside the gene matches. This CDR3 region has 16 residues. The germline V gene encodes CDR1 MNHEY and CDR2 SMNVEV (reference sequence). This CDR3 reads CASSALRDRGEQPQHF. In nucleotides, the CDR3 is TGTGCCAGCAGTGCCTTGAGGGACAGGGGGGAGCAGCCCCAGCATTTT.

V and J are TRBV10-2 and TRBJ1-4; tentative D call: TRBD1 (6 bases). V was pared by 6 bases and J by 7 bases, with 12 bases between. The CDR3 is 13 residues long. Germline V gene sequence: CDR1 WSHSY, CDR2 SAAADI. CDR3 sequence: CASRAGVSEKLFF. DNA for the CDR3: TGCGCCAGCAGAGCAGGGGTATCTGAAAAACTGTTTTTT.

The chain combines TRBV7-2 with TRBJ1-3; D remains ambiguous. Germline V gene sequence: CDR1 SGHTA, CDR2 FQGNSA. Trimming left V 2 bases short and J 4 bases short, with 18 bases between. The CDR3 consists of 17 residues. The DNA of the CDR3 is TGTGCCAGCAGCTTATCATCGACACCCGAGGGAGGAAACACCATATATTTT. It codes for CASSLSSTPEGGNTIYF. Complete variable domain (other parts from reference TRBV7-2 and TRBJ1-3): GAGVSQSPSNKVTEKGKDVELRCDPISGHTALYWYRQSLGQGLEFLIYFQGNSAPDKSGLPSDRFSAERTGGSVSTLTIQRTQQEDSAVYLCASSLSSTPEGGNTIYFGEGSWLTVV.

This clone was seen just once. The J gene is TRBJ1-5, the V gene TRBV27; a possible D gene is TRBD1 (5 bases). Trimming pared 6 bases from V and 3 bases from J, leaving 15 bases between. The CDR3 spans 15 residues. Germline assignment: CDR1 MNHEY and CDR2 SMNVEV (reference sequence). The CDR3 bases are TGTGCCAGCAGGCGCGGGGACCATGACAATCAGCCCCAGCATTTT. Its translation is CASRRGDHDNQPQHF.

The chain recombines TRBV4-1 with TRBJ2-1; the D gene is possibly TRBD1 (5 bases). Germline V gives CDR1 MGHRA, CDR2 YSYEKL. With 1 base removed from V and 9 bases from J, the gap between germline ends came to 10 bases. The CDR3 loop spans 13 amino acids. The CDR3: CASSQVPDSEQFF. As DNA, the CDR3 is TGCGCCAGCAGCCAAGTGCCCGACAGTGAGCAGTTCTTC.